This T cell receptor (beta chain) was identified in a study of T cell responses to AZD1222 COVID-19 vaccine. Across the whole study: Pooling was applied to second doses at about 4 or about 12 weeks.

Study results and limitations: A reported finding is that nearly half of spike-specific TCRs target unmutated variant regions.

Trimming stripped 0 bases from V and 8 bases from J, with 8 bases between. The CDR3 runs 12 residues. CDR1 is SGHRS and CDR2 is YFSETQ in the germline V gene. The table lists this clone with a count of one. What it binds is not known. The data were produced by immunoSEQ multiplex PCR, yet TCRdb's version contains in-frame clones alone and is incomplete. The data contain 110,000 to 150,000 clones, roughly 88% of them seen just once; the ten biggest clones take up approximately 3.5%. This TCR derives from an adult in good health. The rearrangement links TRBV5-1 to TRBJ1-2, with D tentatively TRBD1 (5 bases). Sequenced here: peripheral blood, sampled on day 0 of AZD1222 vaccination. The CDR3 here is CASSLGGEGYTF. As DNA, the CDR3 is TGCGCCAGCAGCTTGGGAGGGGAGGGCTACACCTTC.